This record looks at one T cell receptor beta chain sequence and its context. TCRdb re-analysed the 5' RACE reads in MiXCR, keeping a single row per CDR3 protein. The sample has tens of thousands of distinct CDR3 sequences; around 15% are singletons. The entry originates in a study of human T cells and chemical hapten exposure. J gave up 2 bases and V 3 bases, and 5 bases lay outside the gene matches. The CDR3 extends over 15 amino acids. Germline loops: CDR1 KGHSH, CDR2 LQKENI. Unfractionated whole blood was the source from which total RNA was extracted. The V call is TRBV18, the J call TRBJ2-3; TRBD1 matches at 7 bases. The sequence was obtained from a female donor in good health. CDR3 sequence (DNA): TGTGCCAGCTCACCCCTGGGACAGTCCACAGATACGCAGTATTTT. Amino acids: CASSPLGQSTDTQYF.